This T cell receptor beta chain was recovered during a study of T-cell reconstitution after alpha-beta-depleted transplantation in children (dated by TCRdb to about 2016). Turning to the overall study: The study quantitatively tracked T-cell immune reconstitution after TCRalphabeta/CD19-depleted allogeneic hematopoietic cell transplantation in children using TCR repertoire profiling.

The CDR3 spans 13 residues, from the cysteine through the phenylalanine. Only the CDR3 region is kept as DNA, spanning 39 bases read in frame from base 1. From a lookup of the germline V gene (reference sequence), CDR1 and CDR2 are SGHKS and YYEKEE. The germline ends are 10 bases apart after V is trimmed by 0 bases and J by 7 bases. Library construction relied on PCR. TCRdb names Illumina HiSeq 2500 as the instrument used. TCR library preparation used molecular barcoding, with unique molecular identifiers applied to normalize quantification of the TCRbeta repertoire. TCRdb ran its own pipeline on the public reads, namely fastp trimming at Q25 and MiXCR clone calling, and kept in-frame beta chains. Every entry covers one CDR3 protein and lists the most common genes and DNA from its rows. This sample gives roughly 100,000 distinct CDR3 sequences in total; approximately 9.2% of them show up just once. In total, the top ten clones hold 6.9% of the sample.

This clonotype was counted at least ten times. The antigen it recognizes is unknown. Base qualities are missing; no much larger clone stands one base away. The input for sequencing was PBMCs from the stem cell graft donor, taken from the stem cell graft. This sequence was found in a human donor who donated a stem cell graft to a child with congenital amegakaryocytic thrombocytopenia. The chain joins TRBV5-5 to TRBJ1-2, with the D segment identity uncertain. The DNA sequence reads TGTGCCAGCAGCTTGGACGGAATTGGTGGCTACACCTTC. This encodes CASSLDGIGGYTF.